The present entry profiles one T cell receptor beta chain with its context. These data come from a study of blood T cell repertoires in COVID-19. Repertoires were generated with immunoSEQ multiplex PCR, while TCRdb's copy carries only in-frame clones and drops some. This sample has approximately 200,000 clones, with roughly 83% found just once. The CDR3 consists of 14 residues. CDR1 is MDHEN and CDR2 is SYDVKM in the germline V gene. V was trimmed by 5 bases and J by 7 bases, leaving 17 bases between them. The chain has TRBV28 and TRBJ1-1; tentative D call: TRBD1 (5 bases). The source is a woman under 40 who had recovered from COVID-19. What was sequenced was PBMCs or T cells enriched from blood (not recorded which). The CDR3 nucleotides read TGTGCCAGCAGTGCCTCCAGGGTTGATGGTGAAGCTTTCTTT. Protein product: CASSASRVDGEAFF.